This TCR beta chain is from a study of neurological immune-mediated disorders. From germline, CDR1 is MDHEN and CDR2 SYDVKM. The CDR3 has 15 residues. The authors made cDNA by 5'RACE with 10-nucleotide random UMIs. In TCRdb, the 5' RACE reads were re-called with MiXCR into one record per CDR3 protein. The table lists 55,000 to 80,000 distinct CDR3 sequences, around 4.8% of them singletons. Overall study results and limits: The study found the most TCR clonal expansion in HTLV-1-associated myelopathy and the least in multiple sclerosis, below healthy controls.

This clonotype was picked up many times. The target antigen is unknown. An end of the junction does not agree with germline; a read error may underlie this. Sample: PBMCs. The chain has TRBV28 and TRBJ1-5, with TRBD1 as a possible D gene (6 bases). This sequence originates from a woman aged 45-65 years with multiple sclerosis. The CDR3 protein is CASSSLTGGNQPQNF. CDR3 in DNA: TGTGCCAGCAGTTCCTTGACAGGAGGCAATCAGCCCCAGAATTTT.